The 27 T cell receptor beta chains given below trace back to one sample, sequenced in a study of blood T cell repertoires in COVID-19. Here immunoSEQ multiplex PCR was the method, and the copy in TCRdb shows in-frame clones only, minus some. Among 150,000 to 200,000 clones listed, about 84% were seen once. Material: PBMCs or T cells enriched from blood (not recorded which). The receptors here all came from a man aged 35 to 55 who had recovered from COVID-19.

The V and J genes are TRBV21-1 and TRBJ2-5; the table's TRBD1 call for D was not verified on the DNA. TRBV21-1 is a pseudogene. CDR3 length equals 14 residues. The CDR3, as DNA: TGTGCCAGCAGTGACGGGACACCCCAAGAGACCCAGTACTTC. Its translation: CASSDGTPQETQYF.

CDR3 loop: CASFKLGGSGNTIYF. CDR3 sequence (DNA): TGTGCCAGTTTTAAACTGGGAGGGTCTGGAAACACCATATATTTT. This rearrangement joins TRBV19 to TRBJ1-3; D not certain. Germline CDR1 and CDR2: LNHDA and SQIVND (reference sequence). The CDR3 is made up of 15 amino acids. Deletions cut 8 bases from V and 1 base from J, with 15 bases between.

The CDR3 DNA reads TGTGCCTGGACCCTAGACTACGAGCAGTACTTC. Its translation: CAWTLDYEQYF. V is TRBV30 and J is TRBJ2-7; D is ambiguous. Trimming pared 4 bases from V and 3 bases from J, leaving 7 bases between. This CDR3 spans 11 amino acids. Germline CDR1 is GTSNPN and CDR2 is SVGIG (reference sequence).

This clone has only one observation. J is TRBJ2-5 and V is TRBV14; 9 bases fit TRBD1. The germline V gene encodes CDR1 SGHDN and CDR2 FVKESK. V lost 5 bases to trimming and J lost 5 bases; unmatched junction nucleotides: 9. This CDR3 is built from 15 residues. CDR3 sequence reads: CASSSVGQGMETQYF. In nucleotides, the CDR3 is TGTGCCAGCAGCAGCGTAGGACAGGGGATGGAGACCCAGTACTTC.

The genes are TRBV7-6 and TRBJ1-6; tentative D call: TRBD1 (6 bases). V was trimmed by 0 bases and J by 6 bases, leaving 9 bases between them. In germline, CDR1 is SGHVS, CDR2 FNYEAQ. The CDR3 runs to 15 residues. The CDR3 bases are TGTGCCAGCAGCTTAGCGCAGGGGTCTAATTCACCCCTCCACTTT. Protein sequence: CASSLAQGSNSPLHF.

V is TRBV18 and J is TRBJ1-5, with D possibly matching TRBD1 (6 bases). Deletions cut 3 bases from V and 6 bases from J, with 18 bases between. In germline, CDR1 is KGHSH, CDR2 LQKENI. The CDR3 extends over 16 amino acids. The CDR3 sequence is CASSPTLTGSSQPQHF. In DNA form, the CDR3 reads TGTGCCAGCTCACCGACACTGACAGGATCAAGTCAGCCCCAGCATTTT.

This sequence joins TRBV5-1 and TRBJ2-3; 7 bases are shared with TRBD2. The V gene end was trimmed by 4 bases and the J gene end by 2 bases; junction bases not matched to a gene: 7. Germline V lookup: CDR1 SGHRS, CDR2 YFSETQ. The CDR3 runs 15 residues. CDR3 DNA sequence: TGCGCCAGCAGCGGAGGGAGGGGCGCCACAGATACGCAGTATTTT. Translated: CASSGGRGATDTQYF.

The CDR3 spells CASSFRVGGTEAFF. The CDR3 nucleotides are TGTGCCAGCAGCTTCAGGGTTGGGGGGACTGAAGCTTTCTTT. The chain joins TRBV7-8 to TRBJ1-1; D is possibly TRBD1 (5 bases). The germline V gene has CDR1 SGHVS and CDR2 FQNEAQ. V lost 3 bases and J 5 bases, leaving 13 bases between the germline ends. CDR3 length: 14 amino acids.

The chain has TRBV19 and TRBJ1-6, with 7 bases identical to TRBD1. The CDR3 loop spans 15 amino acids. V lost 9 bases to trimming and J lost 7 bases; unmatched junction nucleotides: 12. Germline CDR1 is LNHDA and CDR2 is SQIVND (reference sequence). CDR3 in amino acids: CASQLDRDVNSPLHF. The CDR3 DNA reads TGTGCCAGCCAATTAGACAGGGACGTGAATTCACCCCTCCACTTT.

This CDR3 is CASSGMTGRNTEAFF. CDR3 DNA: TGTGCCAGCAGCGGTATGACAGGTCGGAACACTGAAGCTTTCTTT. This chain links TRBV11-3 with TRBJ1-1, with a tentative D call TRBD1 (6 bases). CDR3 size: 15 residues. Deletions cut 5 bases from V and 1 base from J, with 14 bases between. Germline V CDR1 and CDR2: SGHNT, YENEEA.

The J gene is TRBJ2-1, the V gene TRBV2; TRBD1 aligns across 8 bases. The germline CDR1 and CDR2 sequences are SNHLY and FYNNEI. V lost 7 bases, J lost 5 bases, and 4 bases stayed unmatched. The CDR3 loop spans 13 amino acids. The CDR3 region has the DNA TGTGCCAGCACCGGACAGGGACACAATGAGCAGTTCTTC. Translating gives CASTGQGHNEQFF.

The chain recombines TRBV5-1 with TRBJ2-1; TRBD2 matches 11 bases. CDR3 length: 17 residues. V lost 2 bases to trimming and J lost 7 bases; unmatched junction nucleotides: 11. Germline-derived CDR1 and CDR2 are SGHRS and YFSETQ. DNA of the CDR3: TGCGCCAGCAGCTTACGAGCCGGGACTAGCGGACTGAATGAGCAGTTCTTC. Its protein is CASSLRAGTSGLNEQFF.

This chain joins TRBV10-3 and TRBJ1-5, with 8 nucleotides matching TRBD1. There are 17 residues in the CDR3. From germline, CDR1 is ENHRY and CDR2 SYGVKD. Trimming removed 2 bases from V and 2 bases from J; junction bases left unmatched: 8. The CDR3: CAISETLTGVGNQPQHF. The CDR3 DNA follows: TGTGCCATCAGTGAGACATTGACAGGGGTCGGCAATCAGCCCCAGCATTTT.

This clone has only one observation. The chain uses TRBV18 and TRBJ1-5; 9 nucleotides line up with TRBD1. The CDR3 totals 16 residues. Looked up from germline, CDR1 is KGHSH and CDR2 is LQKENI. V was pared by 3 bases and J by 3 bases, with 6 bases of the junction left unmatched. This chain's CDR3 is CASSPIDRGNNQPQHF. The CDR3 region has the DNA TGTGCCAGCTCACCCATCGACAGGGGGAACAATCAGCCCCAGCATTTT. Full variable domain (missing parts from reference TRBV18 and TRBJ1-5): NAGVMQNPRHLVRRRGQEARLRCSPMKGHSHVYWYRQLPEEGLKFMVYLQKENIIDESGMPKERFSAEFPKEGPSILRIQQVVRGDSAAYFCASSPIDRGNNQPQHFGDGTRLSIL.

The genes are TRBV14 and TRBJ2-5; possible D gene TRBD1, 5 bases. Trimming pared 0 bases from V and 7 bases from J, leaving 12 bases between. The germline gives CDR1 SGHDN, CDR2 FVKESK. The CDR3 contains 14 residues. CDR3 region: CASSQEVLRGTQYF. The DNA of the CDR3 is TGTGCCAGCAGCCAAGAGGTCTTAAGGGGGACCCAGTACTTC. The whole variable domain, remainder taken from reference TRBV14 and TRBJ2-5, is EAGVTQFPSHSVIEKGQTVTLRCDPISGHDNLYWYRRVMGKEIKFLLHFVKESKQDESGMPNNRFLAERTGGTYSTLKVQPAELEDSGVYFCASSQEVLRGTQYFGPGTRLLVL.

This sequence joins TRBV6-5 and TRBJ1-3; D possibly corresponds to TRBD1 (6 bases). CDR3 length: 15 residues. Germline V gives CDR1 MNHEY, CDR2 SVGAGI. V lost 5 bases to trimming and J lost 4 bases, with 15 bases between them. CDR3 in DNA: TGTGCCAGCAGTACCCGACAGGCAGGGGGAAACACCATATATTTT. Amino acids: CASSTRQAGGNTIYF.

The rearrangement links TRBV24-1 to TRBJ1-1, with 10 bases lining up with TRBD1. The CDR3 totals 14 residues. The V segment lost 3 bases and the J segment 11 bases; nucleotides outside the gene matches: 8. Germline values: CDR1 KGHDR, CDR2 SFDVKD. CDR3 loop: CATSDPWTGGEAFF. CDR3 DNA: TGTGCCACCAGTGATCCCTGGACAGGGGGTGAGGCTTTCTTT.

The chain carries TRBV9 and TRBJ1-3, with 7 bases lining up with TRBD1. CDR3 length: 17 amino acids. The ends lost 4 bases at V and 0 bases at J; junction bases unmatched: 10. CDR1 and CDR2 (germline): SGDLS, YYNGEE. DNA for the CDR3: TGTGCCAGCAGCCCTTGGACAGGCGGCCCCTCTGGAAACACCATATATTTT. Its protein is CASSPWTGGPSGNTIYF.

The chain employs TRBV19 and TRBJ2-3, with a tentative D call TRBD2 (5 bases). Trimming removed 8 bases at V and 5 bases at J, with 17 bases between. CDR3 length: 14 residues. CDR1 LNHDA and CDR2 SQIVND come from the germline V gene (reference sequence). The DNA of the CDR3 is TGTGCCAGTCGAGGCGGGCCCCCAGGAGATACGCAGTATTTT. Residues: CASRGGPPGDTQYF.

The rearrangement uses TRBV11-3 and TRBJ2-3, with D perhaps TRBD2 (6 bases). Germline lookup yields CDR1 SGHNT and CDR2 YENEEA. V shed 5 bases and J shed 1 base, with 13 bases lying between them. CDR3 length equals 15 residues. CDR3 loop: CASSPEGGGTDTQYF. The CDR3 bases are TGTGCCAGCAGCCCAGAAGGCGGGGGCACAGATACGCAGTATTTT.

This CDR3 reads CASMRENTGELFF. Written as DNA, the CDR3 is TGTGCCAGCATGCGAGAGAACACCGGGGAGCTGTTTTTT. V is TRBV2 and J is TRBJ2-2; D is undetermined. Per the germline V gene, CDR1 is SNHLY and CDR2 is FYNNEI. V was cut by 7 bases and J by 1 base, with 7 bases left in between. The CDR3 runs to 13 residues.

The chain links TRBV25-1 to TRBJ1-1; no reliable D call. V shed 2 bases and J shed 11 bases, with 12 bases lying between them. CDR3 length equals 12 residues. Germline V lookup: CDR1 MGHDK, CDR2 SYGVNS. In nucleotides, the CDR3 is TGTGCCAGCAGTGAACGCAACCTCGGGGCTTTCTTT. It yields the protein CASSERNLGAFF.

The CDR3 reads CASISGQFTGELFF. The CDR3 nucleotides are TGTGCCAGTATCTCGGGACAGTTCACCGGGGAGCTGTTTTTT. This chain joins TRBV19 and TRBJ2-2; 7 bases match TRBD1. The CDR3 is 14 residues long. The ends lost 7 bases at V and 4 bases at J; junction bases unmatched: 6. CDR1 is LNHDA and CDR2 is SQIVND in the germline V gene (reference sequence).

In DNA, the CDR3 is TGTGCCAGCAGCCCCAGCGAATTTAGCAATCAGCCCCAGCATTTT. Encoded protein: CASSPSEFSNQPQHF. The chain employs TRBV7-9 and TRBJ1-5; D not resolved. The CDR3 covers 15 residues. Germline loops: CDR1 SEHNR, CDR2 FQNEAQ (reference sequence). Trimming pared 5 bases from V and 0 bases from J, leaving 11 bases between.

This sequence joins TRBV30 and TRBJ1-1; 7 nucleotides line up with TRBD1. The ends lost 1 base at V and 0 bases at J; junction bases unmatched: 8. The CDR3 consists of 16 residues. Germline CDR1 reads GTSNPN; CDR2 reads SVGIG (reference sequence). The CDR3 DNA reads TGTGCCTGGAGTGGTAGGGCAGGGGGTATGAACACTGAAGCTTTCTTT. Encoded protein: CAWSGRAGGMNTEAFF.

The V and J genes are TRBV3-1 (or the pseudogene TRBV3-2) and TRBJ1-3; no clear D gene. Germline loops: CDR1 LGHDT, CDR2 YNNKEL (reference sequence). V was shortened by 4 bases and J by 0 bases, with 10 bases between the two germline ends. The CDR3 has 15 amino acids. The DNA for the CDR3 is TGTGCCAGCAGCCTTTCCCAGGCCTCTGGAAACACCATATATTTT. It yields the protein CASSLSQASGNTIYF.

The chain links TRBV9 to TRBJ2-2; 7 nucleotides match TRBD2. This CDR3 has 11 residues. CDR1 is SGDLS and CDR2 is YYNGEE in the germline V gene. V lost 7 bases and J lost 7; bases outside the gene matches: 1. This CDR3 is CASGEGGELFF. CDR3 sequence (DNA): TGTGCCAGCGGGGAGGGCGGGGAGCTGTTTTTT. Filled out from reference TRBV9 and TRBJ2-2, the complete variable domain reads DSGVTQTPKHLITATGQRVTLRCSPRSGDLSVYWYQQSLDQGLQFLIQYYNGEERAKGNILERFSAQQFPDLHSELNLSSLELGDSALYFCASGEGGELFFGEGSRLTVL.